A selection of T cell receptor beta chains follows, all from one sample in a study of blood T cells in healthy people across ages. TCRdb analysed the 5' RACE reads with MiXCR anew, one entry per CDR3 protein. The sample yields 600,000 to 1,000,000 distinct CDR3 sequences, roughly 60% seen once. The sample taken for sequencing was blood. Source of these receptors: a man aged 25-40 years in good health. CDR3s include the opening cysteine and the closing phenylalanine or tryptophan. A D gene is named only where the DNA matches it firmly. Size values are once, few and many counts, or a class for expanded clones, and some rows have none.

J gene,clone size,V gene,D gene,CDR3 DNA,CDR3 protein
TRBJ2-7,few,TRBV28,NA,TGTGCCAGCACCAACGACGGCGCCCTGAGCTCCTACGAGCAGTACTTC,CASTNDGALSSYEQYF
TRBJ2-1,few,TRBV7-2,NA,TGTGCCAGCAGCTCCTCGTCTAGAGTCCAGTTCTTC,CASSSSSRVQFF
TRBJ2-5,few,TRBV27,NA,TGTGCCAGCAGTTCCTTAGGTCCCCGTGAGACCCAGTACTTC,CASSSLGPRETQYF
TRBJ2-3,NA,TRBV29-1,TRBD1,TGCAGCGCGGACCAGACAGGGCAGGGAGATACGCAGTATTTT,CSADQTGQGDTQYF
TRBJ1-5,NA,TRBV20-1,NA,TGCAGTGCTTTACGGGGATCCTATAGCAATCAGCCCCAGCATTTT,CSALRGSYSNQPQHF
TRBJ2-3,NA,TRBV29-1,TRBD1,TGCAGCGTTACCCGGGACAGGGCATCGGCAGATACGCAGTATTTT,CSVTRDRASADTQYF
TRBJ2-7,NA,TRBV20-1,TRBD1,TGCAGTGCTAAGGGACAGTTAGGAGCCTACGAGCAGTACTTC,CSAKGQLGAYEQYF
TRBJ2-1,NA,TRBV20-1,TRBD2,TGCAGTGCGCCACCAACTAGCGAAGATGGCAATGAGCAGTTCTTC,CSAPPTSEDGNEQFF
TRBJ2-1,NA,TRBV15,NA,TGTGCCACCAGCAGAGAGCGGGACTACAATGAGCAGTTCTTC,CATSRERDYNEQFF
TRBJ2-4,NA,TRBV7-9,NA,TGTGCCAGCAGCTTTTTGACACCAGAGGTTCAGTACTTC,CASSFLTPEVQYF
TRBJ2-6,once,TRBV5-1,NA,TGCGCCAGCAGCTCTACAGCATCTGGGGCCAACGTCCTGACTTTC,CASSSTASGANVLTF
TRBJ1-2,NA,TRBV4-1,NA,TGCGCCAGCAGCGCCTCCGGTGGGGACTATGGCTACACCTTC,CASSASGGDYGYTF
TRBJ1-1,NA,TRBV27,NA,TGTGCCAGCAGAACTAACCTACAGAACACTGAAGCTTTCTTT,CASRTNLQNTEAFF
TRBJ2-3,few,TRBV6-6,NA,TGTGCCAGCGCTGAACGCCCCCGGGATACGCAGTATTTT,CASAERPRDTQYF
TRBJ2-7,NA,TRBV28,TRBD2,TGTGCCAGCATGGCTAGCGGGTTATACGAGCAGTACTTC,CASMASGLYEQYF
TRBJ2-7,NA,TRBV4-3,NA,TGCGCCAGCAGCCAAGGGCCCGGACACATCTCCTACGAGCAGTACTTC,CASSQGPGHISYEQYF
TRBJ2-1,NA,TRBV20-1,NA,TGCAGTACTAATGGGGACATCCACTACAATGAGCAGTTCTTC,CSTNGDIHYNEQFF
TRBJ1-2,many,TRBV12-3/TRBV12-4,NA,TGTGCCAGCAGTCCCTCTTCATGGGGCTACACCTTC,CASSPSSWGYTF
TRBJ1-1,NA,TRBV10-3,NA,TGTGCCATCAGTGAGCAACTTGAAGCTTTCTTT,CAISEQLEAFF
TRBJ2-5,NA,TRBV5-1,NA,TGCGCCAGCAGCTCGACAGGGGAGGGGGAGACCCAGTACTTC,CASSSTGEGETQYF
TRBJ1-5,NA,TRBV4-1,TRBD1,TGCGCCAGCAGCCACGTCCCGGGACAGGGGTATAGCAATCAGCCCCAGCATTTT,CASSHVPGQGYSNQPQHF
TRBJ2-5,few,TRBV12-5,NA,TGTGCTAGTGGTTTGGTACAGCGGGAGACCCAGTACTTC,CASGLVQRETQYF
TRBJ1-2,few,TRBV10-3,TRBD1,TGTGCCATCAGTGAGTCGCATGGGACAGCAAGGGATGGCTACACCTTC,CAISESHGTARDGYTF
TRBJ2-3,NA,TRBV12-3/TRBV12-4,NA,TGTGCCAGCATGGGACGCTTCACAGATACGCAGTATTTT,CASMGRFTDTQYF
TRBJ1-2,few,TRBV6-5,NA,TGTGCCAGCAGCCTCGAGGGGGGGGACGGCTACACCTTC,CASSLEGGDGYTF
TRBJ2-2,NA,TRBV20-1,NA,TGCAGTGCCAGCGACAGGCCCGGGGAGCTGTTTTTT,CSASDRPGELFF
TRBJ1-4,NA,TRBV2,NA,TGTGCCAGCAGTCGGGGCGGCGACGAAAAACTGTTTTTT,CASSRGGDEKLFF
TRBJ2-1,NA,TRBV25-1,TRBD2,TGTGCCAGCAGTATAGCGGGAGGGGGCAATGAGCAGTTCTTC,CASSIAGGGNEQFF
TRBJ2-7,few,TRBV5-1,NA,TGCGCCAGCAGCTTGGCCCAACATAGGAACGAGCAGTACTTC,CASSLAQHRNEQYF
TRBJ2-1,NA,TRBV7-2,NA,TGTGCCAGCAGCTTGCCCGGGGAGCAGTTCTTC,CASSLPGEQFF
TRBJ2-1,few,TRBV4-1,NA,TGCGCCAGCAGCCAAGACATGGACGGATACAATGAGCAGTTCTTC,CASSQDMDGYNEQFF
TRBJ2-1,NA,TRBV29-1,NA,TGCAGCGTTGGTCGACAGGACAATGAGCAGTTCTTC,CSVGRQDNEQFF
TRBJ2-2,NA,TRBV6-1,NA,TGTGCCAGCAGTGAAGCGAGGCCACCCGGGGAGCTGTTTTTT,CASSEARPPGELFF
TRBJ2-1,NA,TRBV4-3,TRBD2,TGCGCCAGCAGCCAAGGGGGTAGCGGGACCTACAATGAGCAGTTCTTC,CASSQGGSGTYNEQFF
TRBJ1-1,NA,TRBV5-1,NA,TGCGCCAGCAGCCCGGGCGGACGGAAGGAAGCTTTCTTT,CASSPGGRKEAFF
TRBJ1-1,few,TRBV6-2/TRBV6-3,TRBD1,TGTGCCAGCAGTTTGGACAGGGTGAACACTGAAGCTTTCTTT,CASSLDRVNTEAFF
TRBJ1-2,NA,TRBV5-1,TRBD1,TGCGCCAGCACCACAGGGGACTATGGCTACACCTTC,CASTTGDYGYTF
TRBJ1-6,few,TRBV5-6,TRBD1,TGTGCCAGCAGCTGGGACAGGGGGGATTCACCCCTCCACTTT,CASSWDRGDSPLHF
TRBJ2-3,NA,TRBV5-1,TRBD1,TGCGCCAGCAGCTTGGCCGGGGACAGTAGCACAGATACGCAGTATTTT,CASSLAGDSSTDTQYF
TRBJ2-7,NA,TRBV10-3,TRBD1,TGTGCCATCCGGGGACAGGGGAGTAACGAGCAGTACTTC,CAIRGQGSNEQYF
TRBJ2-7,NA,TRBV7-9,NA,TGTGCCAGCAGCTTAACCGCTGGGGTCGGCGAGCAGTACTTC,CASSLTAGVGEQYF
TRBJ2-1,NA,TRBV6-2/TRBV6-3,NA,TGTGCCAGCCACCCCCTTGGCGGGAACGGCAATGAACAGTTCTTC,CASHPLGGNGNEQFF
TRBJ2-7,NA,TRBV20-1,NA,TGCAGTGCTAGCGAGCAGTACTTC,CSASEQYF
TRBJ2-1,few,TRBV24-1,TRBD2,TGTGCCACCAGTGAATCTCTAGCGGGCTACAATGAGCAGTTCTTC,CATSESLAGYNEQFF
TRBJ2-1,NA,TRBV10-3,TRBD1,TGTGCCACCCGGGACAGGGGCGATGAGCAGTTCTTC,CATRDRGDEQFF
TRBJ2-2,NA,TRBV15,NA,TGTGCCACCAGCAATTCAGGGTTGTACACCGGGGAGCTGTTTTTT,CATSNSGLYTGELFF
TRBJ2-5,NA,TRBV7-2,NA,TGTGCCAGCAGCTTAGTTCCTGGGACCCAGTACTTC,CASSLVPGTQYF
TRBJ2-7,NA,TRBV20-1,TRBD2,TGCAGTGCTAGACGCAGGGACTACTCCTACGAGCAGTACTTC,CSARRRDYSYEQYF
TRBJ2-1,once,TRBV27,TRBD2,TGTGCCAGCAGTTTGGGACTAGCGGCACTAGGTGAGCAGTTCTTC,CASSLGLAALGEQFF
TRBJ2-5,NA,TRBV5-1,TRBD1,TGCGCCAGCAGCTTGTGGGGACAGGGAGATTACCAAGAGACCCAGTACTTC,CASSLWGQGDYQETQYF
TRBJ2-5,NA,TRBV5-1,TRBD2,TGCGCCAGCACTATAGCGGGCGCCCAAGAGACCCAGTACTTC,CASTIAGAQETQYF
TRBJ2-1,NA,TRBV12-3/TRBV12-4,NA,TGTGCCAGCGCCCTGGGGGGGCTAAGTGAGCAGTTCTTC,CASALGGLSEQFF
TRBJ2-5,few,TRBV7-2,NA,TGTGCCAGCAGCTTTAATCAGGGGTCAGAGACCCAGTACTTC,CASSFNQGSETQYF
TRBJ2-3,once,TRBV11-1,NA,TGTGCCAGCAGCTCCCCGACTAGTAGTGTAGATACGCAGTATTTT,CASSSPTSSVDTQYF
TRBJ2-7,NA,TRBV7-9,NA,TGTGCCAGCAGCTTAGAGGGGGGTAGCGGGGAGCAGTACTTC,CASSLEGGSGEQYF